The rows below give T cell receptor beta chains drawn from one sample of a study of T cell clones after liver transplantation. The protocol was immunoSEQ multiplex PCR, while the TCRdb copy is restricted to in-frame clones and leaves out a portion. Of under 130,000 clones listed, about 86% are singletons. The sequencing here drew on CD4+ T cells from blood, taken approximately 43 months after liver transplant. The origin of the receptors is a human patient who received a liver transplant. Part of the T cells may come from the graft donor. Both conserved end residues are part of each CDR3. Each record gives: D gene, V gene, J gene, CDR3 length, CDR3 protein, CDR3 DNA. D genes are given only for firm matches.

d_gene: -
v_gene: TRBV6-5
j_gene: TRBJ1-3
len: 15
CDR3aa: CASKVGGAFGNTIYF
CDR3nt: TGTGCCAGCAAGGTCGGGGGGGCATTTGGAAACACCATATATTTT

d_gene: TRBD2
v_gene: TRBV28
j_gene: TRBJ2-2
len: 16
CDR3aa: CASTFNAGGNTGELFF
CDR3nt: TGTGCCAGCACCTTCAACGCGGGAGGGAACACCGGGGAGCTGTTTTTT

d_gene: TRBD1
v_gene: TRBV2
j_gene: TRBJ1-2
len: 15
CDR3aa: CASSTGTGGDYGYTF
CDR3nt: TGTGCCAGCAGCACCGGGACAGGGGGCGACTATGGCTACACCTTC

d_gene: -
v_gene: TRBV5-5
j_gene: TRBJ1-1
len: 14
CDR3aa: CASSWGTGSTEAFF
CDR3nt: TGTGCCAGCAGCTGGGGGACGGGGTCCACTGAAGCTTTCTTT

d_gene: -
v_gene: TRBV5-1
j_gene: TRBJ2-7
len: 13
CDR3aa: CASSPGLLYEQYF
CDR3nt: TGCGCCAGCAGCCCGGGACTCCTCTACGAGCAGTACTTC

d_gene: -
v_gene: TRBV5-1
j_gene: TRBJ1-1
len: 15
CDR3aa: CASSLATGTTTEAFF
CDR3nt: TGCGCCAGCAGCTTGGCAACAGGGACTACCACTGAAGCTTTCTTT

d_gene: -
v_gene: TRBV20-1
j_gene: TRBJ1-5
len: 10
CDR3aa: CSAKDQPQHF
CDR3nt: TGCAGTGCTAAGGATCAGCCCCAGCATTTT

d_gene: TRBD1
v_gene: TRBV18
j_gene: TRBJ1-5
len: 14
CDR3aa: CASSSGTGNQPQHF
CDR3nt: TGTGCCAGCTCTTCCGGGACAGGGAATCAGCCCCAGCATTTT

d_gene: TRBD2
v_gene: TRBV7-6
j_gene: TRBJ2-7
len: 16
CDR3aa: CASSLSLGSGSSEQYF
CDR3nt: TGTGCCAGCAGCTTATCTCTAGGTAGCGGGTCTAGCGAGCAGTACTTC

d_gene: -
v_gene: TRBV28
j_gene: TRBJ2-7
len: 14
CDR3aa: CASSLYLHGSEQYF
CDR3nt: TGTGCCAGCAGTTTATATCTCCATGGGAGCGAGCAGTACTTC

d_gene: TRBD2
v_gene: TRBV2
j_gene: TRBJ2-5
len: 14
CDR3aa: CASSDGTRGETQYF
CDR3nt: TGTGCCAGCAGCGACGGGACGCGGGGGGAGACCCAGTACTTC

d_gene: TRBD1
v_gene: TRBV29-1
j_gene: TRBJ1-4
len: 12
CDR3aa: CSGRGQGEKLFF
CDR3nt: TGCAGCGGTCGCGGACAGGGGGAAAAACTGTTTTTT

d_gene: -
v_gene: TRBV6-6
j_gene: TRBJ1-1
len: 11
CDR3aa: CASRLHTEAFF
CDR3nt: TGTGCCAGCAGGCTTCACACTGAAGCTTTCTTT

d_gene: TRBD1
v_gene: TRBV6-5
j_gene: TRBJ1-2
len: 13
CDR3aa: CASRKQGAGGYTF
CDR3nt: TGTGCCAGCAGGAAACAGGGGGCTGGGGGCTACACCTTC

d_gene: TRBD1
v_gene: TRBV7-8
j_gene: TRBJ2-3
len: 15
CDR3aa: CASSPGTGWTDTQYF
CDR3nt: TGTGCCAGCAGCCCCGGGACAGGGTGGACAGATACGCAGTATTTT

d_gene: TRBD1
v_gene: TRBV27
j_gene: TRBJ1-5
len: 15
CDR3aa: CASSPGTGGNQPQHF
CDR3nt: TGTGCCAGCAGCCCTGGGACAGGGGGAAATCAGCCCCAGCATTTT

d_gene: -
v_gene: TRBV18
j_gene: TRBJ2-3
len: 12
CDR3aa: CASSPPTDTQYF
CDR3nt: TGTGCCAGCTCACCACCAACAGATACGCAGTATTTT

d_gene: TRBD2
v_gene: TRBV2
j_gene: TRBJ2-7
len: 15
CDR3aa: CASSESGGSSYEQYF
CDR3nt: TGTGCCAGCAGTGAAAGCGGGGGGAGCTCCTACGAGCAGTACTTC

d_gene: -
v_gene: TRBV5-8
j_gene: TRBJ2-3
len: 14
CDR3aa: CASSLRGSADTQYF
CDR3nt: TGTGCCAGCAGCTTGCGGGGGAGCGCAGATACGCAGTATTTT

d_gene: -
v_gene: TRBV27
j_gene: TRBJ1-1
len: 13
CDR3aa: CASSRLGDTEAFF
CDR3nt: TGTGCCAGCAGCCGCCTAGGAGACACTGAAGCTTTCTTT

d_gene: TRBD1
v_gene: TRBV15
j_gene: TRBJ2-1
len: 17
CDR3aa: CATSRTDRPSSYNEQFF
CDR3nt: TGTGCCACCAGCAGGACGGACAGGCCTAGCTCCTACAATGAGCAGTTCTTC

d_gene: -
v_gene: TRBV7-3
j_gene: TRBJ2-2
len: 13
CDR3aa: CASSLGNTGELFF
CDR3nt: TGTGCCAGCAGCTTAGGAAACACCGGGGAGCTGTTTTTT

d_gene: TRBD2
v_gene: TRBV5-1
j_gene: TRBJ2-2
len: 16
CDR3aa: CASSLGTSPRSGELFF
CDR3nt: TGCGCCAGCAGCTTGGGGACTAGTCCCCGGTCCGGGGAGCTGTTTTTT

d_gene: -
v_gene: TRBV6-1
j_gene: TRBJ1-2
len: 14
CDR3aa: CATPSPQSNYGYTF
CDR3nt: TGTGCCACTCCTAGCCCGCAGAGCAACTATGGCTACACCTTC

d_gene: -
v_gene: TRBV19
j_gene: TRBJ2-7
len: 13
CDR3aa: CASSIEGDYEQYF
CDR3nt: TGTGCCAGTAGTATAGAAGGGGACTACGAGCAGTACTTC

d_gene: -
v_gene: TRBV25-1
j_gene: TRBJ1-2
len: 14
CDR3aa: CASSERRGTYGYTF
CDR3nt: TGTGCCAGCAGTGAACGGCGGGGTACCTATGGCTACACCTTC